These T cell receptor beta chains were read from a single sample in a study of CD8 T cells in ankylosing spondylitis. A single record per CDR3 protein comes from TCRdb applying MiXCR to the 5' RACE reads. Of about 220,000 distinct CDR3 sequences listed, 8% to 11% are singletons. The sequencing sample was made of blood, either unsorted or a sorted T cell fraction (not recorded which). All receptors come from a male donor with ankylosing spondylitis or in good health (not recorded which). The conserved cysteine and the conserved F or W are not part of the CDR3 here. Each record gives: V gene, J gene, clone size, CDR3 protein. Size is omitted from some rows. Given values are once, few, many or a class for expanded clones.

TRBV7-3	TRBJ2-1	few	ASSPILTGVSSYNEQF
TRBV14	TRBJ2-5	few	ASSRPGQRKTQY
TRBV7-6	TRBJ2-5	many	ASRTTSETQY
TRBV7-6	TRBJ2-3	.	ASHSGGGTDTQY
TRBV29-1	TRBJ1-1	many	SAFRAVLNTEAF
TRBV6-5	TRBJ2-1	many	ASSYRRTGGNEQF
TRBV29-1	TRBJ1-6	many	SVGEGGYNSPLH
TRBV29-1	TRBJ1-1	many	SVLMFRGTMTEAF
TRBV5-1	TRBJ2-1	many	ASSFGGSPNEQF
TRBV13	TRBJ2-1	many	ASSAYGTRDYNEQF
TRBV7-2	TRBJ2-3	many	ASSLVAGAWTDTQY
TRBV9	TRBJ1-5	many	ASSTGTGDSQPQH
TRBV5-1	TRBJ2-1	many	ASSLGGLAGYNEQF
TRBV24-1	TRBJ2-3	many	ATSEQGARGPDTQY
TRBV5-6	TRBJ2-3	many	ASSLARLTSGGRDTQY
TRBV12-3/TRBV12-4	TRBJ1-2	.	ASGWGRGYT
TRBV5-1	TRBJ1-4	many	ASSFGAADRPANEKLF
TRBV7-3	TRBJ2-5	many	ASSSNQGETQY